The rows below give T cell receptor beta chains drawn from one sample of a study of cytotoxic CD8 clonotypes in ibrutinib-treated CLL. Assay used: immunoSEQ multiplex PCR; TCRdb lists only in-frame clones, some missing. The data show 140,000 to 150,000 clones, with roughly 76% seen just once and around 4.9% held by the top ten. Sequenced material: PBMCs, taken after 24 months of ibrutinib treatment. These TCRs come from a human donor with chronic lymphocytic leukemia. The CDR3 runs from the conserved cysteine through the conserved F or W. Fields, in order: D gene, clone size, J gene, V gene, CDR3 protein, CDR3 DNA. A D gene is named only where the DNA matches it firmly. Clone size is stated in some rows and not others, as once, few, many or a class when expanded.

TRBD1 | NA | TRBJ1-3 | TRBV28 | CASSEGQGSRGNTIYF | TGTGCCAGCAGCGAGGGACAGGGGTCCCGTGGAAACACCATATATTTT
TRBD2 | NA | TRBJ2-3 | TRBV4-3 | CASSPLAGVSGDTQYF | TGCGCCAGCAGCCCCCTAGCGGGGGTCAGTGGAGATACGCAGTATTTT
NA | NA | TRBJ2-7 | TRBV30 | CAWSGGRTYEQYF | TGTGCCTGGAGTGGTGGCCGAACCTACGAGCAGTACTTC
NA | NA | TRBJ2-7 | TRBV7-9 | CASRNSGTYEQYF | TGTGCCAGCAGAAACAGCGGTACCTACGAGCAGTACTTC
TRBD2 | NA | TRBJ2-3 | TRBV7-3 | CASSPLAGGSGDTQYF | TGTGCCAGCAGCCCCCTAGCGGGGGGATCGGGGGATACGCAGTATTTT
NA | NA | TRBJ1-2 | TRBV28 | CASRPSGPVGYGYTF | TGTGCCAGCAGGCCGTCCGGGCCCGTGGGCTATGGCTACACCTTC
NA | NA | TRBJ1-6 | TRBV19 | CASTPGAPHSPLHF | TGTGCCAGTACCCCCGGGGCCCCCCATTCACCCCTCCACTTT
NA | once | TRBJ1-3 | TRBV5-1 | CASSLAWGPDSGNTIYF | TGCGCCAGCAGCTTGGCCTGGGGGCCCGACTCTGGAAACACCATATATTTT
NA | NA | TRBJ2-7 | TRBV28 | CASSPTRVQYF | TGTGCCAGCAGCCCGACTAGAGTGCAGTACTTC
TRBD1 | NA | TRBJ1-2 | TRBV6-5 | CASSSSISGGGYGYTF | TGTGCCAGCAGTTCCTCAATATCAGGGGGCGGGTATGGCTACACCTTC
NA | NA | TRBJ2-1 | TRBV19 | CASSISGHNEQFF | TGTGCCAGTAGTATATCGGGGCACAATGAGCAGTTCTTC
NA | NA | TRBJ2-5 | TRBV5-1 | CASSFAAFQETQYF | TGCGCCAGCAGCTTCGCGGCCTTCCAAGAGACCCAGTACTTC
NA | once | TRBJ1-1 | TRBV29-1 | CSVVGGAGASAEAFF | TGCAGCGTTGTCGGGGGCGCGGGGGCGAGCGCTGAAGCTTTCTTT
NA | NA | TRBJ2-5 | TRBV20-1 | CSAKWETQYF | TGCAGTGCTAAGTGGGAGACCCAGTACTTC
NA | NA | TRBJ2-7 | TRBV7-2 | CASSHQPGSGEQYF | TGTGCCAGCAGCCACCAGCCCGGATCTGGCGAGCAGTACTTC
TRBD1 | NA | TRBJ1-2 | TRBV19 | CASSPTGGNYGYTF | TGTGCCAGTAGCCCGACAGGGGGTAACTATGGCTACACCTTC
TRBD1 | NA | TRBJ1-1 | TRBV7-6 | CASSSQTGFRTEAFF | TGTGCCAGCAGCAGCCAGACAGGGTTTCGCACTGAAGCTTTCTTT
TRBD2 | NA | TRBJ2-3 | TRBV7-3 | CASSHGGGTTDTQYF | TGTGCCAGCAGCCACGGCGGGGGGACCACAGATACGCAGTATTTT
NA | NA | TRBJ1-1 | TRBV5-6 | CASSSYTEAFF | TGTGCCAGCAGTTCGTACACTGAAGCTTTCTTT
NA | NA | TRBJ1-2 | TRBV28 | CASSLPLSPYGYTF | TGTGCCAGCAGTTTACCCCTCAGCCCCTATGGCTACACCTTC
NA | NA | TRBJ1-1 | TRBV6-5 | CASKRLGNTEAFF | TGTGCCAGCAAACGGTTGGGTAACACTGAAGCTTTCTTT
TRBD1 | NA | TRBJ1-5 | TRBV27 | CASGQGGPGQPQHF | TGTGCCAGCGGCCAGGGGGGGCCAGGTCAGCCCCAGCATTTT
TRBD1 | once | TRBJ2-7 | TRBV7-3 | CASSSGQGAGEQYF | TGTGCCAGCAGCTCGGGACAGGGGGCCGGTGAGCAGTACTTC